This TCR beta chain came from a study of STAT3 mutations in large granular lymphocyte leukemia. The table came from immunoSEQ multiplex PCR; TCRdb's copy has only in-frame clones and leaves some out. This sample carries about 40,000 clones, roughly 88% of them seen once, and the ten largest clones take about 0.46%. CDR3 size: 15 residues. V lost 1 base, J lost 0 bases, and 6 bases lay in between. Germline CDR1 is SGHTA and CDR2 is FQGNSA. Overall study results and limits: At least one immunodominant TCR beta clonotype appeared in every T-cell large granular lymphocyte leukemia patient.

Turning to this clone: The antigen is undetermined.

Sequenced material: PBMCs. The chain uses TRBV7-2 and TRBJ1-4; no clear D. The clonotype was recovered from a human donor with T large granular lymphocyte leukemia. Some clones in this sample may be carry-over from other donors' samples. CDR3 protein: CASSLVVATNEKLFF. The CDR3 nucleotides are TGTGCCAGCAGCTTAGTCGTTGCAACTAATGAAAAACTGTTTTTT. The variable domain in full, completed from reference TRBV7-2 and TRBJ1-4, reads GAGVSQSPSNKVTEKGKDVELRCDPISGHTALYWYRQSLGQGLEFLIYFQGNSAPDKSGLPSDRFSAERTGGSVSTLTIQRTQQEDSAVYLCASSLVVATNEKLFFGSGTQLSVL.